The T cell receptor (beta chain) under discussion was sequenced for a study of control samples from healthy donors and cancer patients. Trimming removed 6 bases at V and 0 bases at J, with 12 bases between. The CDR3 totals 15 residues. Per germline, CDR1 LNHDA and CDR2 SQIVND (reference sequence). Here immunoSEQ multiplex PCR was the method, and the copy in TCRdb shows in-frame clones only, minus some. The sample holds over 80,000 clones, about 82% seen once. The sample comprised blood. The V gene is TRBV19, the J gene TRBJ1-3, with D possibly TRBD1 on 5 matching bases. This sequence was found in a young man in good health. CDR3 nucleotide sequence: TGTGCCAGTAGCCGGGACGCTAGCTCTGGAAACACCATATATTTT. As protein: CASSRDASSGNTIYF.